Given below is one T cell receptor beta chain in context. This sample was taken from a study of cytomegalovirus exposure and HLA in healthy donors. The primer mix had 60 Vbeta and 13 Jbeta primers. Produced via immunoSEQ multiplex PCR; TCRdb's table is partial and in-frame only. The repertoire holds around 140,000 clones, with about two thirds as singletons. With 3 bases removed from V and 2 bases from J, the gap between germline ends came to 10 bases. The CDR3 sequence is 15 residues long. Germline CDR1 reads SGHAT; CDR2 reads FQDESV (reference sequence). The genes are TRBV11-1 and TRBJ1-4, with D perhaps matching TRBD1 (6 bases). The receptor comes from an older woman in good health and CMV-seropositive. The specimen sequenced was PBMCs. The CDR3 loop reads CASSLMTGTNEKLFF. The CDR3 DNA reads TGTGCCAGCAGCTTGATGACAGGCACTAATGAAAAACTGTTTTTT.